This T cell receptor beta chain was recovered during a study of early T cells in non-severe SARS-CoV-2 infection (dated by TCRdb to about 2021). At the level of the whole study: TCR sequencing used bulk RNA from unsorted whole blood, so alpha and beta chains could not be paired. Results and caveats for the whole study, not just this receptor: Matching against VDJdb was skewed toward anti-spike CD8 responses, likely underestimated virus-specific expansions, and missed private and CD4 specificities.

This clonotype was seen many times. Its binding antigen is unknown. Qualities for individual bases were not recorded, and no much larger clone is one base off. The method behind the library was 5' RACE. The sequencer listed for this sample is NextSeq 500. In the TCR library protocol, unique molecular identifiers were attached to individual cDNA molecules to correct for PCR bias and sequencing error. Both TCR alpha and beta chains were sequenced, and tight co-correlation was observed between alpha and beta sequence abundances in each sample. The study's processing was this. V gene, J gene and CDR3 annotation of TCR sequences was performed with Decombinator V4. TCRs were defined as expanded if a significant change between any two time points was detected under a Poisson model with p below 0.0001. TCR abundances were normalised to the total number of TCRs sequenced per sample and were expressed as counts per million. TRAV1-2 paired with TRAJ12, TRAJ20 or TRAJ33 defined MAIT TCRs, while TRAV10 paired with TRAJ18 defined iNKT TCRs. VDJdb, accessed 1 November 2021, was searched for CMV, EBV and SARS-CoV-2 annotated TCRs, with TCRs annotated for multiple antigens excluded. TCRdb redid the processing of the public reads, applying fastp at Q25 and MiXCR, and retained in-frame beta chains. Rows are unified per CDR3 protein, each entry keeping the most common DNA and genes. The V and J calls and clone size come from TCRdb's table, not from the authors' own analysis. The table for this sample lists roughly 30,000 distinct CDR3 sequences; roughly 4.7% of them were counted only once. The ten largest account for 5.5% to 7.5% of the sample.

The V and J ends are trimmed by 3 bases and 4 bases, leaving 7 bases between them. From cysteine to phenylalanine, the CDR3 is 13 amino acids long. Kept here is only the CDR3 DNA, which spans 39 bases and is read in frame from base 1. This was a case-control study nested in a cohort of healthcare workers in London, UK, who had nasopharyngeal swab PCR tests and blood samples taken every week. Healthcare workers were enrolled in the week of the UK lockdown, from 23 to 31 March 2020, and were followed every week for up to roughly 16 weeks. The clonotype originates from an adult who was a healthcare worker with PCR-confirmed SARS-CoV-2 infection or an uninfected control (not recorded which). The source material was whole blood. The sequence joins TRBV12-3 or TRBV12-4 to TRBJ1-3, with no confident D gene call. The CDR3: CASSLILGNTIYF. The DNA reads as follows: TGTGCCAGCAGTTTGATACTGGGAAACACCATATATTTT.